In its sample, the clone carrying this T cell receptor beta chain was seen many times. V lost 9 bases and J lost 5; bases outside the gene matches: 12. This CDR3 region has 15 residues. Germline V gene data show CDR1 as WNHNN and CDR2 as SYGVQD (reference sequence). From RNA transcripts, TCR beta CDR3 regions were amplified. A first-round RT-PCR of the TCR CDR3 used the HTBI primer set. TCRdb reprocessed the multiplex PCR reads with MiXCR, giving one entry per CDR3 protein. The data contain about 740,000 distinct CDR3 sequences, 14% of them seen just once; the ten biggest clones take up 10%. The data belong to a study of T cells in Graves' hyperthyroidism and ophthalmopathy.

This chain uses TRBV10-1 with TRBJ2-5; 10 positions agree with TRBD2. The clonotype comes from a woman between 18 and 30 years old with Graves' hyperthyroidism. The specimen was blood. The DNA of the CDR3 is TGCGCCAGTAGGATTAGCGGGAGGCGGTTGGAGACCCAGTACTTC. It yields the protein CASRISGRRLETQYF.